This T cell receptor beta chain is from a study of T cell repertoires in cytomegalovirus infection. Study as a whole: Recently identified HLA-C-restricted CMV epitopes were used, and well-studied HLA-B-restricted CMV epitopes were used as well. Indicated by public TCR beta signatures were CMV infection and matching HLA type. Broader study findings: Ex vivo responses were dominated by HLA-C-restricted CMV-specific TCR beta clonotypes.

One entry per CDR3 protein, called by TCRdb with MiXCR from the reads. In the table there are about 310,000 distinct CDR3 sequences, 25% of which are singletons. This clonotype occurred a few times. As yet, its antigen is unknown. This CDR3 has 14 residues. In germline, CDR1 is SEHNR, CDR2 FQNEAQ (reference sequence). After removal of 5 bases from V and 4 bases from J, the junction contained 5 bases not matched to a gene. The V and J genes are TRBV7-9 and TRBJ1-1; TRBD1 matches at 9 bases. The source is a human donor in good health (CMV status not recorded). Some clones in this sample may be carry-over from other donors' samples. Sequenced material: cultured PBMCs, taken from culture after CMV antigen stimulation. The CDR3 protein is CASSVGQGFTEAFF. The DNA for the CDR3 is TGTGCCAGCAGCGTGGGACAGGGTTTCACTGAAGCTTTCTTT.